These 29 T cell receptor beta chains originate from one sample sequenced in a study of beta chain features in type 1 diabetes. The study reverse transcribed the entire isolated RNA, so it sequenced expressed TCRB transcripts. TCRdb's copy holds only in-frame clones and misses some; the assay was immunoSEQ multiplex PCR. Here the sample spans fewer than 650,000 clones, about 14% being singletons. Source material: naive CD4+ T cells from blood. Source of these receptors: a man younger than 35 in good health.

This clone occurred a few times. The rearrangement joins TRBV6-6 to TRBJ2-7; 7 bases line up with TRBD2. The CDR3 spans 14 residues. Looked up from germline, CDR1 is MNHNY and CDR2 is SVGAGI (reference sequence). Trimming at V came to 2 bases and at J to 2 bases, leaving 3 bases not matched to a gene. CDR3 DNA: TGTGCCAGCAGTTACGGCGGGAGTACCTACGAGCAGTACTTC. Encoded protein: CASSYGGSTYEQYF.

The genes are TRBV28 and TRBJ2-3, with 12 bases matching TRBD2. Per germline, CDR1 MDHEN and CDR2 SYDVKM. This CDR3 is built from 15 residues. J lost 4 bases, V lost 4 bases, and 3 bases had no gene match. CDR3: CASSSGLAGPDTQYF. Written as DNA, the CDR3 is TGTGCCAGCAGTTCGGGACTAGCGGGTCCAGATACGCAGTATTTT.

This clone was counted ten times or more. The chain couples TRBV23-1 to TRBJ2-7; 7 nucleotides line up with TRBD1. TRBV23-1 is assigned to the ORF class and has an uncertain function. The CDR3 is made up of 14 amino acids. V was clipped by 4 bases and J by 3 bases; unmatched bases: 6. In nucleotides, the CDR3 is TGCGCCAGCAGTCGAGAGACAGGGTACTACGAGCAGTACTTC. Translating it yields CASSRETGYYEQYF.

This clone occurred a few times. This rearrangement joins TRBV7-8 to TRBJ2-6; 11 bases fit TRBD1. The CDR3 totals 17 residues. V was pared by 6 bases and J by 2 bases, with 6 bases of the junction left unmatched. The germline CDR1 and CDR2 sequences are SGHVS and FQNEAQ. The CDR3 DNA sequence: TGTGCCAGCAGAAGGACAGGGGGCGCCCCTGGGGCCAACGTCCTGACTTTC. Translated, it gives CASRRTGGAPGANVLTF.

This chain connects TRBV18 to TRBJ2-5, with D perhaps assigned TRBD1 or TRBD2 (7 bases each). Germline CDR1 is KGHSH and CDR2 is LQKENI. V lost 3 bases, J lost 4 bases, and 15 bases lay in between. CDR3 size: 15 residues. DNA of the CDR3: TGTGCCAGCTCACCTTCGACAGGGAGGGGAGAGACCCAGTACTTC. Translation: CASSPSTGRGETQYF. Based on the CDR3 plus reference TRBV18 and TRBJ2-5, the full variable domain is NAGVMQNPRHLVRRRGQEARLRCSPMKGHSHVYWYRQLPEEGLKFMVYLQKENIIDESGMPKERFSAEFPKEGPSILRIQQVVRGDSAAYFCASSPSTGRGETQYFGPGTRLLVL.

This clone came up a few times. The CDR3: CASSPEEDTIYF. CDR3 nucleotide sequence: TGTGCCAGCAGCCCGGAAGAAGACACCATATATTTT. The chain is built from TRBV21-1 and TRBJ1-3. TRBV21-1 is listed as a pseudogene. This CDR3 is 12 amino acids long.

This clone has a handful of counts. The V gene is TRBV25-1, the J gene TRBJ1-4; D gene unclear. The germline V gene encodes CDR1 MGHDK and CDR2 SYGVNS. V gave up 4 bases and J gave up 5 bases, with 14 bases separating them. The CDR3 is 15 residues long. The CDR3 loop is CASSVLGGPNEKLFF. The CDR3 region has the DNA TGTGCCAGCAGTGTCCTTGGCGGACCCAATGAAAAACTGTTTTTT.

This clone was seen only a few times. The chain links TRBV14 to TRBJ2-5; 14 bases fit TRBD2. The CDR3 is 19 amino acids. V gave up 1 base and J gave up 1 base; unmatched junction bases: 8. The germline gives CDR1 SGHDN, CDR2 FVKESK. Written as DNA, the CDR3 is TGTGCCAGCAGCCAAGGTTTGACTAGCGGGGGGGTCTTCCAAGAGACCCAGTACTTC. This gives the protein CASSQGLTSGGVFQETQYF.

This clone has more than one count but fewer than ten. J is TRBJ1-5 and V is TRBV9; the D is unclear. Trimming removed 2 bases at V and 7 bases at J, with 13 bases between. In germline, CDR1 is SGDLS, CDR2 YYNGEE. This CDR3 comprises 14 residues. As DNA, the CDR3 is TGTGCCAGCAGCGTCTCCCAGATTCCACAGCCCCAGCATTTT. It is translated as CASSVSQIPQPQHF. The full variable domain, with the rest looked up from reference TRBV9 and TRBJ1-5, is DSGVTQTPKHLITATGQRVTLRCSPRSGDLSVYWYQQSLDQGLQFLIQYYNGEERAKGNILERFSAQQFPDLHSELNLSSLELGDSALYFCASSVSQIPQPQHFGDGTRLSIL.

The J gene is TRBJ2-1, the V gene TRBV4-2, with 8 bases identical to TRBD2. Losses at the gene ends were 0 bases for V and 10 bases for J; bases not matched to a gene: 5. Per germline, CDR1 LGHNA and CDR2 YNFKEQ. The CDR3 is 14 amino acids. The CDR3 sequence: CASSQEPREGEQFF. Here the CDR3 DNA reads TGTGCCAGCAGCCAAGAACCACGGGAGGGGGAGCAGTTCTTC.

The chain is built from TRBV29-1 and TRBJ1-2, with D unclear. The CDR3 is 9 residues long. V lost 8 bases, J lost 3 bases, and 4 bases lay in between. The germline CDR1 and CDR2 sequences are SQVTM and ANQGSEA. The CDR3 is CSRDYGYTF. The DNA for the CDR3 is TGCAGCAGGGACTATGGCTACACCTTC.

This clone occurred a few times. This chain connects TRBV19 to TRBJ2-7, with D possibly matching TRBD2 (5 bases). The CDR3 spans 13 residues. V lost 5 bases to trimming and J lost 6 bases, with 14 bases between them. Germline CDR1 reads LNHDA; CDR2 reads SQIVND (reference sequence). The CDR3: CASSSGLFSEQYF. The CDR3 DNA is TGTGCCAGTAGTTCCGGACTGTTTAGCGAGCAGTACTTC.

The chain carries TRBV18 and TRBJ1-4, with D uncertain. The CDR3 has 16 residues. The V end was cut by 3 bases, the J end by 7 bases, with 18 bases between. Germline V gene sequence: CDR1 KGHSH, CDR2 LQKENI. This CDR3 is CASSPFNSALFEKLFF. The CDR3 region has the DNA TGTGCCAGCTCACCTTTTAACTCTGCTTTGTTTGAAAAACTGTTTTTT.

The chain links TRBV5-1 to TRBJ2-7; 7 bases fit TRBD2. The CDR3 extends over 13 amino acids. The germline CDR1 and CDR2 sequences are SGHRS and YFSETQ. The CDR3 nucleotides read TGCGCTTCCGGCGGGGGACGAACCTACGAGCAGTACTTC. Amino acid sequence: CASGGGRTYEQYF.

The table lists this clone with a few counts. The chain recombines TRBV28 with TRBJ2-5; 10 positions match TRBD2. The CDR3 runs 14 residues. Germline CDR1 MDHEN, CDR2 SYDVKM. J was trimmed by 5 bases and V by 5 bases; bases with no gene match: 5. The CDR3: CASSVAGGPETQYF. In nucleotides, the CDR3 is TGTGCCAGCAGTGTAGCGGGGGGCCCCGAGACCCAGTACTTC.

This clone was counted once. V is TRBV15 and J is TRBJ1-5; 8 nucleotides align to TRBD1. Germline CDR1 LNHNV, CDR2 YYDKDF (reference sequence). This CDR3 is built from 14 residues. V lost 6 bases, J lost 6 bases, and 7 bases stayed unmatched. This chain's CDR3 is CATSSGQGGQPQHF. Written as DNA, the CDR3 is TGTGCCACCAGTAGCGGACAGGGTGGTCAGCCCCAGCATTTT.

This clone was counted a few times. Distinct nucleotide sequences in the sample also encode this CDR3. The chain joins TRBV7-9 to TRBJ2-1, with 8 bases aligning to TRBD1. The ends lost 6 bases at V and 2 bases at J; junction bases unmatched: 3. The CDR3 contains 14 residues. Germline CDR1 is SEHNR and CDR2 is FQNEAQ (reference sequence). In DNA form, the CDR3 reads TGTGCCAGCAGTCCGACAGGGGCCTACAATGAGCAGTTCTTC. This gives the protein CASSPTGAYNEQFF.

This clone appeared a few times. The rearrangement joins TRBV4-1 to TRBJ1-5; D uncertain. The CDR3 length is 15 residues. The germline gives CDR1 MGHRA, CDR2 YSYEKL. Trimming left V 0 bases short and J 3 bases short, with 9 bases between. As DNA, the CDR3 is TGCGCCAGCAGCCAAGAATGGCAGAACAATCAGCCCCAGCATTTT. Its translation: CASSQEWQNNQPQHF.

This clone occurred a few times. The rearrangement joins TRBV2 to TRBJ2-3, with a weak D call TRBD2 (5 bases). Germline loops: CDR1 SNHLY, CDR2 FYNNEI. The CDR3 extends over 15 amino acids. The V gene lost 6 bases and the J gene lost 2 bases, with 15 bases spanning the gap. The CDR3, as DNA: TGTGCCAGCAGACTGACACCGACTACCACAGATACGCAGTATTTT. This sequence encodes CASRLTPTTTDTQYF. The full variable domain, its missing parts supplied by reference TRBV2 and TRBJ2-3, is EPEVTQTPSHQVTQMGQEVILRCVPISNHLYFYWYRQILGQKVEFLVSFYNNEISEKSEIFDDQFSVERPDGSNFTLKIRSTKLEDSAMYFCASRLTPTTTDTQYFGPGTRLTVL.

This chain connects TRBV10-3 to TRBJ2-7, with D tentatively TRBD1 (6 bases). CDR1 and CDR2 (germline): ENHRY, SYGVKD. The V gene lost 6 bases and the J gene lost 2 bases, with 14 bases spanning the gap. CDR3 size: 14 residues. The CDR3 DNA is TGTGCCATCAGCCGGATGGACAGTGCCTACGAGCAGTACTTC. It translates to CAISRMDSAYEQYF.

There are a few counts of this clone. The rearrangement joins TRBV18 to TRBJ2-5; 9 bases are shared with TRBD1. J was trimmed by 4 bases and V by 3 bases; bases with no gene match: 3. Per germline, CDR1 KGHSH and CDR2 LQKENI. The CDR3 contains 14 residues. CDR3 nucleotides: TGTGCCAGCTCACCCCGGGACAGGGTAGAGACCCAGTACTTC. Translated: CASSPRDRVETQYF.

This clone was seen a few times. This chain connects TRBV10-3 to TRBJ1-2; no firm D call. The CDR3 spans 12 residues. In germline, CDR1 is ENHRY, CDR2 SYGVKD. V dropped 9 bases and J dropped 7 bases, with 15 bases sitting between them. CDR3: CAMKGYSGGYTF. DNA of the CDR3: TGTGCCATGAAGGGTTATTCGGGTGGCTACACCTTC.

This clone turned up a few times. V is TRBV5-1 and J is TRBJ2-1; 8 nucleotides match TRBD2. This CDR3 has 18 amino acids. The germline V gene encodes CDR1 SGHRS and CDR2 YFSETQ. V dropped 1 base and J dropped 7; count of bases not matched to a gene: 16. The CDR3 spells CASSLSVRTSSIGNEQFF. As DNA, the CDR3 is TGCGCCAGCAGCTTGTCTGTCCGGACTAGCTCAATCGGAAATGAGCAGTTCTTC.

This clone was picked up a small number of times. CDR3 loop: CASSLGGPNQPQHF. The CDR3 bases are TGTGCCAGCAGTTTAGGAGGGCCAAATCAGCCCCAGCATTTT. J is TRBJ1-5 and V is TRBV28; D ambiguous. Germline assignment: CDR1 MDHEN and CDR2 SYDVKM. The CDR3 runs 14 residues. The V and J ends lost 2 bases and 4 bases respectively, with 9 bases between them. Together with reference TRBV28 and TRBJ1-5, the CDR3 gives the full variable domain: DVKVTQSSRYLVKRTGEKVFLECVQDMDHENMFWYRQDPGLGLRLIYFSYDVKMKEKGDIPEGYSVSREKKERFSLILESASTNQTSMYLCASSLGGPNQPQHFGDGTRLSIL.

This clone has just a few counts. No DNA is shown, since the ends of the CDR3 on it are uncertain; the CDR3 is the one TCRdb lists. The chain combines TRBV28 with TRBJ2-1; the table's D call, TRBD1, was not checked against the DNA. Germline V CDR1 and CDR2: MDHEN, SYDVKM. The CDR3 length equals 15 residues, ends included. CDR3 region: CASILAGDEYNEQFF.

This rearrangement joins TRBV7-2 to TRBJ2-3, with TRBD1 matching over 8 bases. The V and J ends lost 5 bases and 3 bases, in that order; junction bases with no gene match: 7. Germline-derived CDR1 and CDR2 are SGHTA and FQGNSA. The CDR3 is 15 residues long. Here the CDR3 DNA reads TGTGCCAGCAGCATTAAGGACAGGGTAACAGATACGCAGTATTTT. Protein product: CASSIKDRVTDTQYF. Drawing the rest from reference TRBV7-2 and TRBJ2-3, the complete variable domain is GAGVSQSPSNKVTEKGKDVELRCDPISGHTALYWYRQSLGQGLEFLIYFQGNSAPDKSGLPSDRFSAERTGGSVSTLTIQRTQQEDSAVYLCASSIKDRVTDTQYFGPGTRLTVL.

This clone was seen only a few times. The V call is TRBV5-4, the J call TRBJ2-6; the match to TRBD1 covers 8 bases. CDR3 length: 15 amino acids. Germline trimming cut 4 bases from V and 1 base from J; bases unmatched to any gene: 1. Per germline, CDR1 SGHNT and CDR2 YYREEE (reference sequence). The CDR3 loop is CASSTGGSGANVLTF. In DNA form, the CDR3 reads TGTGCCAGCAGCACAGGGGGATCTGGGGCCAACGTCCTGACTTTC.

This clone was observed a handful of times. J is TRBJ2-7 and V is TRBV5-1; D perhaps matches TRBD2 (5 bases). Germline V gene lookup returns CDR1 SGHRS and CDR2 YFSETQ. The CDR3 is 15 residues long. Trimming removed 0 bases from V and 2 bases from J, with 12 bases in between. The CDR3, as DNA: TGCGCCAGCAGCTTGGTCGGGGTATCGCCCTACGAGCAGTACTTC. Protein product: CASSLVGVSPYEQYF.

The chain is built from TRBV7-9 and TRBJ1-2, with D perhaps TRBD1 (5 bases). This CDR3 contains 15 residues. V was pared by 1 base and J by 2 bases, with 11 bases between. Germline V gene sequence: CDR1 SEHNR, CDR2 FQNEAQ (reference sequence). CDR3 in amino acids: CASSLEGGANYGYTF. The CDR3 DNA follows: TGTGCCAGCAGCTTAGAGGGAGGGGCGAACTATGGCTACACCTTC.